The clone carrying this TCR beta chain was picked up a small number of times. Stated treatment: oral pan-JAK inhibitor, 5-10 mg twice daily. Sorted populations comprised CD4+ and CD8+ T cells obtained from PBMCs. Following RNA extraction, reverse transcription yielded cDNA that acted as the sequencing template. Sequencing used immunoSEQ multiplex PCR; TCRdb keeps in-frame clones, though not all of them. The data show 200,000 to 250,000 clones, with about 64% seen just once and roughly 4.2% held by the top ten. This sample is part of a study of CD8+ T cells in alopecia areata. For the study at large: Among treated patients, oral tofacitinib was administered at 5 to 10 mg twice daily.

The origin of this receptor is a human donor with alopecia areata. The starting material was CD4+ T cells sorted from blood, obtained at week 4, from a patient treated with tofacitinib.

Here the CDR3 reads CASSFGTGDETQYF. DNA of the CDR3: TGCGCCAGCAGCTTCGGGACAGGGGACGAGACCCAGTACTTC. J is TRBJ2-5 and V is TRBV5-1, with 10 positions matching TRBD1. The CDR3 spans 14 residues. Germline V gene sequence: CDR1 SGHRS, CDR2 YFSETQ. V trimming: 2 bases; J trimming: 5 bases; junction bases outside the gene matches: 3. Looking up the rest from reference TRBV5-1 and TRBJ2-5 gives the full variable domain: KAGVTQTPRYLIKTRGQQVTLSCSPISGHRSVSWYQQTPGQGLQFLFEYFSETQRNKGNFPGRFSGRQFSNSRSEMNVSTLELGDSALYLCASSFGTGDETQYFGPGTRLLVL.